The clone carrying this T cell receptor beta chain was seen more than once but under ten times. V lost 0 bases and J 2 bases, leaving 14 bases between the germline ends. Germline V gene lookup returns CDR1 SGHRS and CDR2 YFSETQ. The length of the CDR3 is 16 residues. The data were obtained in a study of shared clonotypes between healthy human individuals. Method: immunoSEQ multiplex PCR; TCRdb's copy keeps in-frame clones and lacks some. Of hundreds of thousands of clones listed, 70% to 80% are singletons. This chain links TRBV5-1 with TRBJ1-1, with TRBD1 as a possible D gene (5 bases). This receptor was identified in a woman aged 40 to 50 in good health. Some clones in this sample may be carry-over from other donors' samples. Sequenced: PBMCs. The CDR3 DNA reads TGCGCCAGCAGCTTGGCGGGACTTCTTCATAACACTGAAGCTTTCTTT. This gives the protein CASSLAGLLHNTEAFF.